The T cell receptor beta chain described here comes from a study of cytomegalovirus exposure and HLA in healthy donors. Study details: T cells numbering 150 million to 200 million yielded approximately 120 million unique TCR beta sequences in an earlier analysis. General study results and limits: Apart from CMV serostatus, no immune exposure information was available. More clonal expansion characterized HLA-associated TCR beta chains than equally common others in a later analysis. The study designated roughly 150 TCR beta chains cytomegalovirus-associated.

Turning to this clone: Its antigen is currently unknown.

Germline values: CDR1 MNHEY, CDR2 SMNVEV (reference sequence). V lost 3 bases, J lost 2 bases, and 14 bases lay in between. The CDR3 spans 15 residues. The PCR employed 60 Vbeta primers together with 13 Jbeta primers. Sequenced by immunoSEQ multiplex PCR; TCRdb stores in-frame clones only, minus some. Of about 140,000 clones in the sample, 70% to 85% were seen once. The sequence was collected from a middle-aged woman in good health and CMV-seronegative. The sequenced sample was PBMCs. The rearrangement links TRBV27 to TRBJ2-7; D may be TRBD1 (6 bases). In DNA form, the CDR3 reads TGTGCCAGCAGTTTCAGGGGAGTGTCGGCCTACGAGCAGTACTTC. Amino acids: CASSFRGVSAYEQYF.